This T cell receptor beta chain was identified during a study of T cell changes during pregnancy in multiple sclerosis (dated by TCRdb to between 2019 and 2020). At the level of the whole study: In women with multiple sclerosis, the researchers looked at how the T cell repertoire shifted as pregnancy progressed.

The library relied on the immunoSEQ multiplex PCR assay. TCRdb holds this immuneACCESS table with in-frame rearrangements only. Some clones are missing; in checked studies, unresolved V genes explain under half, and the rest has no known cause. The sample table holds roughly 69,000 clones, of which approximately 90% were seen once. The ten largest account for approximately 1.4% of the sample. This clone appeared a single time. Its antigen has not been determined. No base quality information exists; no much larger clone differs at one position. The sample in question was peripheral blood, obtained in the second trimester of pregnancy. This clonotype was sampled from a female donor with multiple sclerosis, enrolled in a pregnancy study.

The CDR3 in this case is CASSARDGGRDADTQYF. The nucleotides are TGTGCCAGCAGCGCCCGGGACGGGGGACGAGACGCAGATACGCAGTATTTT. The chain couples TRBV27 to TRBJ2-3; the D segment could be TRBD2, given 6 matching bases. Taken from the germline V gene (reference sequence), the CDR1 and CDR2 loops are MNHEY and SMNVEV. The CDR3 measures 17 amino acids from cysteine to phenylalanine. The only DNA kept is the CDR3, 51 bases in frame from the first base. Trimming takes 6 bases from V and 4 bases from J, and the germline ends sit 23 bases apart.